Listed here are 31 T cell receptor beta chains from one sample, sequenced in a study of vaccination and CD4 T cells after COVID-19. No antigen has been assigned to these receptors. Documented treatment: approximately nine-day PBMC culture with coronavirus spike peptide pools or control peptides (ViraFEST assay). With the Oncomine TCR Beta short-read assay, DNA from cultured CD4+ T cells was sequenced. One entry per CDR3 protein results from TCRdb running MiXCR on the PCR reads. The top ten clones hold 5% to 6.5% of a sample with about 25,000 distinct CDR3 sequences, 45% to 50% of them seen once. Sequencing used CD4+ T cells from blood, cultured in vitro. Receptors were obtained from a human donor who had recovered from COVID-19.

The CDR3 spells CASSDSESGELFF. CDR3 DNA sequence: TGTGCCAGCAGTGATTCGGAATCCGGGGAGCTGTTTTTT. V and J are TRBV6-1 and TRBJ2-2, with D unresolved. Looked up from germline, CDR1 is MNHNS and CDR2 is SASEGT. This CDR3 contains 13 residues. V was pared by 3 bases and J by 6 bases, with 8 bases between.

The rearrangement uses TRBV2 and TRBJ2-7; D perhaps matches TRBD1 (5 bases). V was cut by 4 bases and J by 0 bases, with 16 bases left in between. Germline loops: CDR1 SNHLY, CDR2 FYNNEI. The CDR3 runs 16 residues. CDR3 coding DNA: TGTGCCAGCAGTGCGCGGAGACAGCCGAGCTCCTACGAGCAGTACTTC. As protein: CASSARRQPSSYEQYF.

The sample holds a few counts of this clonotype. Written as DNA, the CDR3 is TGTGCCACCAGTGATGCCCTTCGGAATGAGCAGTTCTTC. Its protein product is CATSDALRNEQFF. This rearrangement joins TRBV24-1 to TRBJ2-1; D not certain. Trimming cost V 3 bases and J 7 bases, with 9 bases left between them. The germline V gene encodes CDR1 KGHDR and CDR2 SFDVKD. This CDR3 contains 13 residues.

The chain carries TRBV7-2 and TRBJ2-7; 8 bases align to TRBD1. V shed 3 bases and J 6 bases; nucleotides not matched to a gene: 7. CDR3 length: 14 residues. Per germline, CDR1 SGHTA and CDR2 FQGNSA. The CDR3 spells CASSLDRVRVEQYF. The CDR3 DNA sequence: TGTGCCAGCAGCTTGGACAGGGTTAGGGTCGAGCAGTACTTC.

The genes are TRBV26 and TRBJ2-7. TRBV26 is a listed pseudogene. CDR3 size: 12 residues. The CDR3 protein is CASSFRTREQYF. The CDR3 DNA follows: TGTGCCAGCAGTTTTAGGACCCGCGAGCAGTACTTC.

The chain carries TRBV12-3 or TRBV12-4 and TRBJ1-5; TRBD1 matches at 9 bases. The CDR3 totals 15 residues. Trimming took 4 bases from V and 7 from J; bases not matched to a gene: 8. CDR3 protein: CASSSSGQGGQPQHF. The CDR3 DNA reads TGTGCCAGCAGTTCCTCGGGACAGGGAGGCCAGCCCCAGCATTTT.

This clonotype showed up just once. In DNA form, the CDR3 reads TGTGCCAGCAGGGAAGGGACAGACCCCCAAGAGACCCAGTACTTC. Its protein product is CASREGTDPQETQYF. The gene calls are TRBV6-2 or TRBV6-3 and TRBJ2-5; 7 nucleotides agree with TRBD1. Germline assignment: CDR1 MNHEY and CDR2 SVGEGT. The CDR3 consists of 15 residues. With 6 bases clipped from V and 1 base from J, the junction kept 8 bases outside the gene matches.

V usage is TRBV10-2 and J usage is TRBJ1-5, with 7 bases matching TRBD1. This CDR3 is built from 15 residues. The J segment lost 1 base and the V segment lost 6 bases, leaving 6 bases of the junction unmatched. CDR1 is WSHSY and CDR2 is SAAADI in the germline V gene. CDR3 amino acids: CASRRRGLSNQPQHF. The CDR3, as DNA: TGCGCCAGCAGAAGAAGGGGGCTAAGCAATCAGCCCCAGCATTTT.

V gene TRBV6-1 combines with J gene TRBJ2-1, with 7 nucleotides matching TRBD2. Germline V lookup: CDR1 MNHNS, CDR2 SASEGT. V lost 3 bases, J lost 9 bases, and 2 bases stayed unmatched. There are 12 residues in the CDR3. CDR3: CASSDWGGEQFF. The CDR3 nucleotides are TGTGCCAGCAGTGACTGGGGGGGTGAGCAGTTCTTC.

This clonotype occurred a few times. CDR3 residues: CASSAGASNQPQHF. The CDR3 coding sequence is TGCGCCAGCAGTGCGGGGGCTTCTAATCAGCCCCAGCATTTT. The J gene is TRBJ1-5, the V gene TRBV10-1, with a tentative D call TRBD1 (6 bases). V was cut by 4 bases and J by 4 bases, with 11 bases left in between. The CDR3 extends over 14 amino acids. CDR1 and CDR2 from the germline V gene are WNHNN and SYGVQD (reference sequence).

V usage is TRBV18 and J usage is TRBJ2-3; a weak D match, TRBD2 (6 bases). From germline, CDR1 is KGHSH and CDR2 LQKENI. V gave up 6 bases and J gave up 7 bases, with 17 bases separating them. The CDR3 is 14 residues long. The CDR3 sequence is CASSPRRDSNTQYF. CDR3 sequence (DNA): TGTGCCAGCTCGCCCCGGCGGGACTCAAATACGCAGTATTTT.

This rearrangement joins TRBV20-1 to TRBJ2-7, with a weak D call TRBD2 (5 bases). Germline V gene sequence: CDR1 DFQATT, CDR2 SNEGSKA (reference sequence). Trimming removed 1 base from V and 6 bases from J, with 16 bases in between. The CDR3 contains 14 residues. CDR3 residues: CSARVGEIPLEQYF. DNA for the CDR3: TGCAGTGCTAGAGTTGGGGAGATACCCCTCGAGCAGTACTTC.

This clonotype turned up a few times. The J gene is TRBJ2-7, the V gene TRBV5-8; no clear D. This CDR3 region has 13 residues. The V end lost 6 bases, the J end lost 0 bases, and 10 bases lay between the germline ends. Germline V lookup: CDR1 SGHTS, CDR2 YDEGEE. This chain's CDR3 is CASISDYSYEQYF. The CDR3 DNA is TGTGCCAGCATCTCCGATTACTCCTACGAGCAGTACTTC. The whole variable domain, remainder taken from reference TRBV5-8 and TRBJ2-7, is EAGVTQSPTHLIKTRGQQATLRCSPISGHTSVYWYQQALGLGLQFLLWYDEGEERNRGNFPPRFSGRQFPNYSSELNVNALELEDSALYLCASISDYSYEQYFGPGTRLTVT.

The chain uses TRBV6-2 or TRBV6-3 and TRBJ1-1; no firm D call. Germline V lookup: CDR1 MNHEY, CDR2 SVGEGT. There are 12 residues in the CDR3. Trimming left V 3 bases short and J 5 bases short, with 7 bases between. DNA of the CDR3: TGTGCCAGCAGTTATAGTTGGACTGAAGCTTTCTTT. It translates to CASSYSWTEAFF.

The table lists this clonotype with a few counts. This chain links TRBV28 with TRBJ1-5, with no clear D. This CDR3 has 14 residues. The V and J ends lost 5 bases and 4 bases respectively, with 12 bases between them. Per germline, CDR1 MDHEN and CDR2 SYDVKM. CDR3 sequence: CASSPLRANQPQHF. CDR3 in DNA: TGTGCCAGCAGTCCCCTCCGGGCTAATCAGCCCCAGCATTTT.

This clonotype was seen only a few times. The chain employs TRBV6-1 and TRBJ1-2; 8 nucleotides match TRBD1. V shed 8 bases, J shed 4 bases, and the junction held 9 bases outside the gene matches. Germline CDR1 is MNHNS and CDR2 is SASEGT. This CDR3 has 14 residues. The CDR3 spells CASGQGRSIYGYTF. The DNA of the CDR3 is TGTGCCAGCGGACAGGGCCGGAGCATCTATGGCTACACCTTC.

V gene TRBV7-6 combines with J gene TRBJ1-3, with TRBD1 matching 10 bases. The CDR3 covers 18 residues. Germline loops: CDR1 SGHVS, CDR2 FNYEAQ. V dropped 0 bases and J dropped 4; count of bases not matched to a gene: 9. The CDR3 spells CASSLAAGTGAWGNTIYF. Here the CDR3 DNA reads TGTGCCAGCAGCTTAGCGGCCGGGACAGGGGCATGGGGAAACACCATATATTTT.

This clonotype showed up just a few times. The chain couples TRBV12-3 or TRBV12-4 to TRBJ2-3; no firm D call. Deletions cut 2 bases from V and 6 bases from J, with 18 bases between. This CDR3 contains 16 residues. Here the CDR3 reads CASSLPMNSLMDTQYF. As DNA, the CDR3 is TGTGCCAGCAGTTTACCCATGAACAGCTTAATGGATACGCAGTATTTT.

V usage is TRBV14 and J usage is TRBJ2-7; 7 positions match TRBD2. Germline CDR1 reads SGHDN; CDR2 reads FVKESK. The V segment lost 6 bases and the J segment 3 bases; nucleotides outside the gene matches: 14. This CDR3 comprises 16 residues. CDR3 sequence reads: CASSQTGTTRYYEQYF. The DNA for the CDR3 is TGTGCCAGCAGTCAAACCGGGACTACCCGTTACTACGAGCAGTACTTC.

In this sample, this clonotype turned up once. The rearrangement uses TRBV6-5 and TRBJ1-4, with D possibly matching TRBD1 (5 bases). V lost 2 bases, J lost 7 bases, and 17 bases lay in between. Germline V CDR1 and CDR2: MNHEY, SVGAGI. CDR3 size: 16 residues. The CDR3 DNA follows: TGTGCCAGCAGTTACCCACAGGCCGGGTCTGGTGAAAAACTGTTTTTT. The encoded protein is CASSYPQAGSGEKLFF.

The rearrangement joins TRBV7-2 to TRBJ2-5; 9 positions match TRBD2. The ends lost 2 bases at V and 4 bases at J; junction bases unmatched: 2. This CDR3 contains 14 residues. Germline V gene data show CDR1 as SGHTA and CDR2 as FQGNSA. CDR3 sequence: CASSLNSGRETQYF. CDR3 coding DNA: TGTGCCAGCAGCTTAAATAGCGGGAGAGAGACCCAGTACTTC.

The chain employs TRBV20-1 and TRBJ2-7; D remains ambiguous. The germline gives CDR1 DFQATT, CDR2 SNEGSKA (reference sequence). This CDR3 is 15 amino acids long. Trimming took off 0 bases at V and 1 base at J, with 13 bases between the two ends. The CDR3 DNA reads as TGCAGTGCTAGAGATCCCCTGGCGGCTTCCTACGAGCAGTACTTC. Translating gives CSARDPLAASYEQYF.

The chain is built from TRBV28 and TRBJ1-1; D is perhaps TRBD1 (5 bases). Germline-derived CDR1 and CDR2 are MDHEN and SYDVKM. This CDR3 contains 14 residues. V was cut by 8 bases and J by 4 bases, with 17 bases left in between. This CDR3 is CASLLSRVPTEAFF. Here the CDR3 DNA reads TGTGCCAGCCTCCTCTCCAGGGTCCCCACTGAAGCTTTCTTT.

The chain uses TRBV9 and TRBJ1-1; D is perhaps TRBD1 (6 bases). The germline V and J ends were trimmed by 1 base and 0 bases, with 16 bases remaining between them. The CDR3 totals 17 residues. The germline V gene has CDR1 SGDLS and CDR2 YYNGEE. CDR3: CASSVYFPTGMNTEAFF. CDR3 in DNA: TGTGCCAGCAGCGTATACTTCCCTACAGGGATGAACACTGAAGCTTTCTTT.

The genes are TRBV6-1 and TRBJ2-5; D might be TRBD1 (5 bases). The V gene's germline CDR1 is MNHNS and CDR2 SASEGT. V lost 4 bases and J lost 5, with 23 bases in between. The CDR3 has 17 residues. This chain's CDR3 is CASSAQGLGKLKETQYF. The CDR3 region has the DNA TGTGCCAGCAGTGCCCAGGGATTGGGGAAACTCAAGGAGACCCAGTACTTC.

The chain combines TRBV6-1 with TRBJ2-1; the D gene could be TRBD1 or TRBD2 (5 bases each). With 3 bases removed from V and 4 bases from J, the gap between germline ends came to 16 bases. This CDR3 is built from 16 residues. Germline loops: CDR1 MNHNS, CDR2 SASEGT. CDR3 region: CASSDGALQSYNEQFF. The CDR3 nucleotides read TGTGCCAGCAGTGACGGGGCCCTCCAATCTTACAATGAGCAGTTCTTC.

This clonotype has just a few counts. The chain carries TRBV11-2 and TRBJ1-1; no definite D call. V was shortened by 2 bases and J by 0 bases, with 19 bases between the two germline ends. Germline V lookup: CDR1 SGHAT, CDR2 FQNNGV. This CDR3 has 18 amino acids. This chain's CDR3 is CASSLKLRRGILNTEAFF. CDR3 DNA: TGTGCCAGCAGCTTAAAATTGAGGCGCGGAATACTGAACACTGAAGCTTTCTTT.

The chain is built from TRBV28 and TRBJ2-5; D gene uncertain. The CDR3 sequence is 18 residues long. V dropped 5 bases and J dropped 0 bases, with 22 bases sitting between them. Germline CDR1 reads MDHEN; CDR2 reads SYDVKM. This CDR3 reads CASSQPRTRKINQETQYF. The CDR3, as DNA: TGTGCCAGCAGTCAACCGCGGACGCGGAAAATAAACCAAGAGACCCAGTACTTC.

A few counts support this clonotype. This sequence joins TRBV6-5 and TRBJ1-2; TRBD1 might be the D (5 bases). The germline V gene has CDR1 MNHEY and CDR2 SVGAGI. Trimming left V 0 bases short and J 7 bases short, with 15 bases between. CDR3 length: 15 residues. The CDR3 sequence is CASSYSTRVSIGYTF. CDR3 in DNA: TGTGCCAGCAGTTACTCGACCAGGGTTTCCATTGGCTACACCTTC.

This clonotype was picked up a small number of times. The CDR3 DNA sequence: TGTGCCAGCAGCCGAGGCATTGGGGGCCTTAGCAATCAGCCCCAGCATTTT. Translation gives CASSRGIGGLSNQPQHF. V and J are TRBV7-2 and TRBJ1-5, with TRBD1 as a possible D gene (6 bases). Looked up from germline, CDR1 is SGHTA and CDR2 is FQGNSA. Trimming pared 5 bases from V and 0 bases from J, leaving 17 bases between. The CDR3 covers 17 residues. The full variable domain, its missing parts supplied by reference TRBV7-2 and TRBJ1-5, is GAGVSQSPSNKVTEKGKDVELRCDPISGHTALYWYRQSLGQGLEFLIYFQGNSAPDKSGLPSDRFSAERTGGSVSTLTIQRTQQEDSAVYLCASSRGIGGLSNQPQHFGDGTRLSIL.

J is TRBJ1-5 and V is TRBV6-2 or TRBV6-3, with D unresolved. V lost 7 bases and J 2 bases, leaving 12 bases between the germline ends. Germline CDR1 MNHEY, CDR2 SVGEGT. The CDR3 length is 14 residues. CDR3 nucleotides: TGTGCCAGCACCACGACGTATGGCAATCAGCCCCAGCATTTT. Residues: CASTTTYGNQPQHF.